These 21 T cell receptor beta chains originate from one sample sequenced in a study of cytomegalovirus exposure and HLA in healthy donors. The data were produced by immunoSEQ multiplex PCR, yet TCRdb's version contains in-frame clones alone and is incomplete. The data contain some 170,000 clones, roughly nine tenths of them seen just once; the ten biggest clones take up approximately 2.6%. Sample: PBMCs. These receptors all come from a man between 18 and 35 years old in good health and CMV-seropositive.

The chain carries TRBV7-6 and TRBJ1-1; weak D call: TRBD1 (6 bases). Germline values: CDR1 SGHVS, CDR2 FNYEAQ. Trimming removed 2 bases at V and 0 bases at J, with 13 bases between. CDR3 length equals 16 residues. The CDR3 protein is CASSLLQGTLNTEAFF. CDR3 nucleotide sequence: TGTGCCAGCAGCTTATTGCAGGGGACCTTGAACACTGAAGCTTTCTTT.

The chain combines TRBV28 with TRBJ2-5; D is perhaps TRBD1 (6 bases). V was shortened by 3 bases and J by 2 bases, with 10 bases between the two germline ends. This CDR3 region has 14 residues. CDR1 and CDR2 from the germline V gene are MDHEN and SYDVKM. The CDR3 spells CASSLTGQQETQYF. The CDR3 DNA reads as TGTGCCAGCAGTTTGACTGGACAGCAAGAGACCCAGTACTTC.

The chain combines TRBV5-1 with TRBJ2-2; D is ambiguous. The germline CDR1 and CDR2 sequences are SGHRS and YFSETQ. The CDR3 totals 13 residues. Between the trimmed V and J ends, which lost 2 bases and 5 bases, there was a span of 7 bases. The DNA of the CDR3 is TGCGCCAGCAGCTTCCCCGTTACCGGGGAGCTGTTTTTT. Its protein product is CASSFPVTGELFF.

The V gene is TRBV29-1, the J gene TRBJ1-4; D is ambiguous. The germline V gene has CDR1 SQVTM and CDR2 ANQGSEA. V lost 5 bases, J lost 0 bases, and 10 bases lay in between. This CDR3 contains 14 residues. DNA for the CDR3: TGCAGCGTTTGGGAGACTGCAACTAATGAAAAACTGTTTTTT. This translates into CSVWETATNEKLFF.

V is TRBV18 and J is TRBJ2-7, with 9 positions matching TRBD1. Trimming took 2 bases from V and 6 from J; bases not matched to a gene: 5. Germline CDR1 reads KGHSH; CDR2 reads LQKENI. CDR3 size: 14 residues. The CDR3 spells CASSPGNRGPEQYF. Here the CDR3 DNA reads TGTGCCAGCTCACCAGGAAACAGGGGGCCCGAGCAGTACTTC.

The chain joins TRBV27 to TRBJ2-1; 7 nucleotides match TRBD2. With V trimmed by 4 bases and J by 3 bases, 3 bases remained unmatched. CDR1 and CDR2 from the germline V gene are MNHEY and SMNVEV (reference sequence). This CDR3 contains 14 residues. DNA of the CDR3: TGTGCCAGCAGTTCGGGGGGTAACTACAATGAGCAGTTCTTC. This translates into CASSSGGNYNEQFF.

The chain combines TRBV15 with TRBJ2-2; 7 bases are a match to TRBD1. The trim removed 0 bases at V and 6 bases at J, leaving 4 bases unmatched. Germline CDR1 and CDR2: LNHNV and YYDKDF (reference sequence). This CDR3 has 15 amino acids. CDR3 in DNA: TGTGCCACCAGCAGAGAGGACAGGTCGGCCGGGGAGCTGTTTTTT. As protein: CATSREDRSAGELFF.

A remark on this clone: One end of the junction varies from germline; a read error may be responsible. The chain combines TRBV7-7 with TRBJ1-1, with 7 nucleotides matching TRBD1. Germline CDR1 reads SSHAT; CDR2 reads FNYEAQ (reference sequence). CDR3 length: 15 amino acids. The CDR3 loop is CASSLNDREGTEAFF. DNA of the CDR3: TGTGCTAGCAGCTTAAACGACAGGGAAGGCACTGAAGCTTTCTTT.

This clone has a single count. The gene calls are TRBV11-1 and TRBJ2-7, with TRBD2 as a possible D gene (6 bases). The CDR3 covers 15 residues. Trimming removed 5 bases at V and 4 bases at J, with 18 bases between. Germline V gives CDR1 SGHAT, CDR2 FQDESV (reference sequence). The CDR3 sequence: CASSHPRGFAYEQYF. Here the CDR3 DNA reads TGTGCCAGCAGCCATCCCCGGGGGTTCGCTTACGAGCAGTACTTC.

The chain joins TRBV18 to TRBJ1-1; 7 nucleotides agree with TRBD1. The CDR3 is 14 amino acids. CDR1 is KGHSH and CDR2 is LQKENI in the germline V gene. V was clipped by 4 bases and J by 4 bases; unmatched bases: 6. The CDR3: CASSLSTGTTEAFF. As DNA, the CDR3 is TGTGCCAGCTCACTCTCGACAGGGACCACTGAAGCTTTCTTT. Together with reference TRBV18 and TRBJ1-1, the CDR3 gives the full variable domain: NAGVMQNPRHLVRRRGQEARLRCSPMKGHSHVYWYRQLPEEGLKFMVYLQKENIIDESGMPKERFSAEFPKEGPSILRIQQVVRGDSAAYFCASSLSTGTTEAFFGQGTRLTVV.

This rearrangement joins TRBV6-6 to TRBJ2-4, with 7 nucleotides matching TRBD1. CDR1 and CDR2 (germline): MNHNY, SVGAGI (reference sequence). J gave up 0 bases and V 7 bases, and 9 bases lay outside the gene matches. The CDR3 runs 16 residues. The CDR3 nucleotides read TGTGCCAGCACCGGGCGAGGGGGCCTAGCCAAAAACATTCAGTACTTC. Translated: CASTGRGGLAKNIQYF.

J is TRBJ2-1 and V is TRBV9; perhaps TRBD1 as D (5 bases). CDR1 and CDR2 (germline): SGDLS, YYNGEE. CDR3 length equals 13 residues. Between the trimmed V and J ends, which lost 0 bases and 4 bases, there was a span of 5 bases. The CDR3 loop is CASSVAGYNEQFF. The DNA for the CDR3 is TGTGCCAGCAGCGTAGCAGGGTACAATGAGCAGTTCTTC. The complete variable domain, with remaining parts taken from reference TRBV9 and TRBJ2-1, reads DSGVTQTPKHLITATGQRVTLRCSPRSGDLSVYWYQQSLDQGLQFLIQYYNGEERAKGNILERFSAQQFPDLHSELNLSSLELGDSALYFCASSVAGYNEQFFGPGTRLTVL.

V gene TRBV9 combines with J gene TRBJ2-1; 8 bases are a match to TRBD2. After removal of 2 bases from V and 9 bases from J, the junction contained 16 bases not matched to a gene. This CDR3 spans 17 amino acids. The germline V gene has CDR1 SGDLS and CDR2 YYNGEE. CDR3 amino acids: CASSVRAERGLHFEQFF. The CDR3 DNA follows: TGTGCCAGCAGCGTTCGGGCAGAGCGGGGGTTACATTTTGAGCAGTTCTTC.

The rearrangement links TRBV29-1 to TRBJ2-1, with 8 bases fitting TRBD2. Germline V gene data show CDR1 as SQVTM and CDR2 as ANQGSEA. The V segment lost 4 bases and the J segment 1 base; nucleotides outside the gene matches: 6. The CDR3 covers 15 residues. The CDR3 nucleotides are TGCAGCGTTGGAAAGCGGGAGACGTCCTACAATGAGCAGTTCTTC. Translating it yields CSVGKRETSYNEQFF.

This chain connects TRBV5-1 to TRBJ1-5; D gene uncertain. V lost 2 bases and J 3 bases, leaving 15 bases between the germline ends. Germline CDR1 and CDR2: SGHRS and YFSETQ. This CDR3 is built from 16 residues. CDR3 DNA sequence: TGCGCCAGCAGCTTTCCGGATAACAGCCTCAATCAGCCCCAGCATTTT. Translated, it gives CASSFPDNSLNQPQHF.

J is TRBJ2-1 and V is TRBV11-2; D is unclear. The germline V and J ends were trimmed by 3 bases and 8 bases, with 11 bases remaining between them. This CDR3 has 13 amino acids. Germline CDR1 and CDR2: SGHAT and FQNNGV. Here the CDR3 reads CASSLAWSYEQFF. In nucleotides, the CDR3 is TGTGCCAGCAGCTTGGCCTGGAGTTATGAGCAGTTCTTC.

V and J are TRBV7-2 and TRBJ2-2; 7 nucleotides match TRBD1. The CDR3 sequence is 14 residues long. Trimming removed 1 base from V and 9 bases from J; junction bases left unmatched: 5. The germline CDR1 and CDR2 sequences are SGHTA and FQGNSA. In DNA, the CDR3 is TGTGCCAGCAGCTTAGGGACAGGACATCGGGAGCTGTTTTTT. It translates to CASSLGTGHRELFF.

This clone was recorded a few times. The rearrangement links TRBV20-1 to TRBJ1-1, with a tentative D call TRBD1 (6 bases). The ends were cut back, 6 bases at V and 1 base at J, with 6 bases in the middle. Germline V gene lookup returns CDR1 DFQATT and CDR2 SNEGSKA (reference sequence). The CDR3 length is 11 residues. The CDR3 DNA reads TGCAGTGCACAGGGGAACACTGAAGCTTTCTTT. Translating it yields CSAQGNTEAFF.

This clone was picked up one time. The gene calls are TRBV19 and TRBJ2-3, with TRBD1 matching over 8 bases. The CDR3 length is 15 residues. The ends lost 6 bases at V and 1 base at J; junction bases unmatched: 6. Germline CDR1 and CDR2: LNHDA and SQIVND (reference sequence). CDR3 in amino acids: CASSDRGDGTDTQYF. The CDR3 nucleotides read TGTGCCAGTAGCGACAGGGGTGACGGCACAGATACGCAGTATTTT.

This sequence joins TRBV5-6 and TRBJ2-3; D is unclear. Trimming shortened V by 4 bases and J by 15 bases, and 18 bases separated the two germline ends. Per germline, CDR1 SGHDT and CDR2 YYEEEE. CDR3 length: 12 amino acids. CDR3 DNA: TGTGCCAGCAGCAAGCAACAGATCGAGAGTTATTTT. This gives the protein CASSKQQIESYF.

Worth noting for this clone: At one of its ends the junction is not consistent with the germline gene, which may arise from a read error. V gene TRBV7-7 combines with J gene TRBJ2-5, with TRBD2 as a possible D gene (5 bases). The germline V gene has CDR1 SSHAT and CDR2 FNYEAQ (reference sequence). This CDR3 contains 15 residues. CDR3 loop: CASSLALGVQETQYF. The CDR3 nucleotides are TGTGCTAGCAGCTTAGCGCTCGGGGTTCAAGAGACCCAGTACTTC.